The 10 T cell receptor beta chains given below trace back to one sample, sequenced in a study of control samples from healthy donors and cancer patients. The assay was immunoSEQ multiplex PCR, and TCRdb's table has in-frame clones only and misses some. The sample includes 70,000 to 90,000 clones, 85% to 90% seen only once; the top ten take 1.5% to 2%. Specimen: PBMCs. Source of these receptors: a woman in her sixties with head and neck cancer.

The V and J genes are TRBV6-5 and TRBJ2-1, with 8 nucleotides matching TRBD2. This CDR3 region has 15 residues. Germline V gene lookup returns CDR1 MNHEY and CDR2 SVGAGI. Trimming removed 6 bases from V and 6 bases from J; junction bases left unmatched: 10. The CDR3 coding sequence is TGTGCCAGCAGCCAACGGACTAGCAGGGGCAATGAGCAGTTCTTC. Its translation is CASSQRTSRGNEQFF.

This chain connects TRBV18 to TRBJ2-1; 11 bases line up with TRBD2. This CDR3 spans 16 amino acids. Losses at the gene ends were 2 bases for V and 10 bases for J; bases not matched to a gene: 10. Germline V gene lookup returns CDR1 KGHSH and CDR2 LQKENI. CDR3 sequence reads: CASSPNGLAGGQEQFF. The CDR3 nucleotides are TGTGCCAGCTCACCAAACGGGCTAGCGGGAGGTCAGGAGCAGTTCTTC.

This clone was counted a single time. The gene calls are TRBV5-1 and TRBJ2-1; the D is unclear. Germline V gene lookup returns CDR1 SGHRS and CDR2 YFSETQ. The CDR3 has 17 residues. Trimming removed 0 bases from V and 0 bases from J, with 13 bases in between. CDR3 in DNA: TGCGCCAGCAGCTTGGCGGTAGGCCAAAACTCCTACAATGAGCAGTTCTTC. This gives the protein CASSLAVGQNSYNEQFF. Using reference TRBV5-1 and TRBJ2-1 for the parts outside the CDR3, the full variable domain is KAGVTQTPRYLIKTRGQQVTLSCSPISGHRSVSWYQQTPGQGLQFLFEYFSETQRNKGNFPGRFSGRQFSNSRSEMNVSTLELGDSALYLCASSLAVGQNSYNEQFFGPGTRLTVL.

This clone was detected only a few times. The genes are TRBV6-1 and TRBJ2-2; TRBD1 or TRBD2 may be the D gene (5 bases each). Trimming shortened V by 4 bases and J by 8 bases, and 23 bases separated the two germline ends. The CDR3 is 17 amino acids. CDR1 is MNHNS, CDR2 SASEGT, per germline. The CDR3 DNA is TGTGCCAGCAGTGGGGGCAGTTTTGAGCGGATGGCGGGGGAGCTGTTTTTT. It is translated as CASSGGSFERMAGELFF.

The chain links TRBV18 to TRBJ2-6; 11 nucleotides agree with TRBD2. Per the germline V gene, CDR1 is KGHSH and CDR2 is LQKENI. V gave up 6 bases and J gave up 0 bases; unmatched junction bases: 10. This CDR3 contains 19 residues. CDR3 coding DNA: TGTGCCAGCTCCACTAGCGGGGGTTTGGGAAACTCTGGGGCCAACGTCCTGACTTTC. It is translated as CASSTSGGLGNSGANVLTF.

The gene calls are TRBV5-1 and TRBJ2-7, with 10 bases matching TRBD2. Per the germline V gene, CDR1 is SGHRS and CDR2 is YFSETQ. This CDR3 comprises 15 residues. Trimming removed 0 bases from V and 2 bases from J; junction bases left unmatched: 2. The CDR3 is CASSLGTSGAYEQYF. In nucleotides, the CDR3 is TGCGCCAGCAGCTTGGGCACTAGCGGGGCCTACGAGCAGTACTTC.

The chain uses TRBV20-1 and TRBJ2-3; D remains ambiguous. CDR1 and CDR2 (germline): DFQATT, SNEGSKA (reference sequence). This CDR3 comprises 11 residues. The CDR3 sequence is CRPTSPDTQYF. As DNA, the CDR3 is TGCAGACCTACTTCCCCAGATACGCAGTATTTT.

The chain recombines TRBV4-1 with TRBJ1-1; D gene unclear. The CDR3 totals 15 residues. The germline V gene has CDR1 MGHRA and CDR2 YSYEKL. With 0 bases removed from V and 4 bases from J, the gap between germline ends came to 12 bases. The CDR3 loop is CASSQEVARATEAFF. CDR3 bases: TGCGCCAGCAGCCAAGAGGTAGCGAGGGCCACTGAAGCTTTCTTT.

The chain combines TRBV7-2 with TRBJ2-7, with unresolved D. The CDR3 extends over 15 amino acids. Germline V gives CDR1 SGHTA, CDR2 FQGNSA. Trimming pared 1 base from V and 2 bases from J, leaving 12 bases between. The CDR3 sequence: CASSLEMGRTYEQYF. CDR3 nucleotide sequence: TGTGCCAGCAGCTTAGAAATGGGCAGAACCTACGAGCAGTACTTC. Full variable domain (outside the CDR3, taken from reference TRBV7-2 and TRBJ2-7): GAGVSQSPSNKVTEKGKDVELRCDPISGHTALYWYRQSLGQGLEFLIYFQGNSAPDKSGLPSDRFSAERTGGSVSTLTIQRTQQEDSAVYLCASSLEMGRTYEQYFGPGTRLTVT.

Only one count was recorded for this clone. V usage is TRBV9 and J usage is TRBJ1-2, with D maybe TRBD1 (5 bases). The germline V gene encodes CDR1 SGDLS and CDR2 YYNGEE. Trimming took off 0 bases at V and 6 bases at J, with 12 bases between the two ends. This CDR3 is 14 amino acids long. CDR3: CASSVAGGYNGYTF. For the CDR3, the DNA is TGTGCCAGCAGCGTAGCCGGGGGTTACAATGGCTACACCTTC. Complete variable domain (other parts from reference TRBV9 and TRBJ1-2): DSGVTQTPKHLITATGQRVTLRCSPRSGDLSVYWYQQSLDQGLQFLIQYYNGEERAKGNILERFSAQQFPDLHSELNLSSLELGDSALYFCASSVAGGYNGYTFGSGTRLTVV.